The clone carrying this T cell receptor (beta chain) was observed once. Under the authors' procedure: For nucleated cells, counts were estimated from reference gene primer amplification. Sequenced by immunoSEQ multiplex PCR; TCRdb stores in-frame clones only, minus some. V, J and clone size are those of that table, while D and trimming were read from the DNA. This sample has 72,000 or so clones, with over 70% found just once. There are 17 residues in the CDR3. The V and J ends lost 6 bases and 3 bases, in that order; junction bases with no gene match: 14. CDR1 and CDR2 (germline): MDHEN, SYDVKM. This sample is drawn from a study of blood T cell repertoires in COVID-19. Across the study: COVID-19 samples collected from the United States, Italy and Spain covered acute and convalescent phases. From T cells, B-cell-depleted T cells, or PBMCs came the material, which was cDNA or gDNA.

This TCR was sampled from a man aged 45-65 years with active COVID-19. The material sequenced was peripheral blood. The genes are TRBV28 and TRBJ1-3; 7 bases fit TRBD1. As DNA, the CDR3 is TGTGCCAGCAGCTCCCTCCGACAGGGCCATGGTGGAAACACCATATATTTT. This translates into CASSSLRQGHGGNTIYF. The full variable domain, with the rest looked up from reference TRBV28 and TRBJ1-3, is DVKVTQSSRYLVKRTGEKVFLECVQDMDHENMFWYRQDPGLGLRLIYFSYDVKMKEKGDIPEGYSVSREKKERFSLILESASTNQTSMYLCASSSLRQGHGGNTIYFGEGSWLTVV.